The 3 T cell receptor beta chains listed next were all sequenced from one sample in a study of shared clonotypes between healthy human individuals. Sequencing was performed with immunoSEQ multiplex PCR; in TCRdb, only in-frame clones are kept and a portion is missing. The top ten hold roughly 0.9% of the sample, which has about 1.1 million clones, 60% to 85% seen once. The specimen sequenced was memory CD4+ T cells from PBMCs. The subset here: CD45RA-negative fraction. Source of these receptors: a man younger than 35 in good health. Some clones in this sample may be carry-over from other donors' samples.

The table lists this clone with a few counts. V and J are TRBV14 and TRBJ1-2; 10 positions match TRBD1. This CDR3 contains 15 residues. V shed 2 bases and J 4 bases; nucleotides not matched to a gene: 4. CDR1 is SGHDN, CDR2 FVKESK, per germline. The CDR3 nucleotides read TGTGCCAGCAGCCAACAGACAGGGGGCGGCTATGGCTACACCTTC. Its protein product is CASSQQTGGGYGYTF.

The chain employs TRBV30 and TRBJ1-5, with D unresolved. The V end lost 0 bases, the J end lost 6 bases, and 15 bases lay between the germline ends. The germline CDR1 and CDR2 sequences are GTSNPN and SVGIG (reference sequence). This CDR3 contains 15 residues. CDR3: CAWSVSQVQVQPQHF. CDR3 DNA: TGTGCCTGGAGTGTCAGTCAAGTTCAGGTTCAGCCCCAGCATTTT.

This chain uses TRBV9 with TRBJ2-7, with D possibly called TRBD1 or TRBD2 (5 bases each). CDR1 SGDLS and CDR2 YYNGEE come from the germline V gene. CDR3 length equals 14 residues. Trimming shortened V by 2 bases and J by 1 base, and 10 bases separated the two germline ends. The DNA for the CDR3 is TGTGCCAGCAGCGTGAGGGGCACTTCCTACGAGCAGTACTTC. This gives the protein CASSVRGTSYEQYF.